The 18 T cell receptor beta chains reported below all come from one sample, sequenced in a study of cytomegalovirus exposure and HLA in healthy donors. The study ran its PCR with 60 Vbeta and 13 Jbeta primers. TCRdb's copy holds only in-frame clones and misses some; the assay was immunoSEQ multiplex PCR. The sample lists 310,000 or so clones, about 90% seen once, with approximately 2% in the top ten. Sequences were obtained from PBMCs. These receptors all come from a woman younger than 30 in good health and CMV-seronegative.

DNA for the CDR3: TGCGCCAGCAGTCTTGACCCAGCTAGCACCTATAATTCACCCCTCCACTTT. Translation gives CASSLDPASTYNSPLHF. The V gene is TRBV4-1, the J gene TRBJ1-6, with D hard to call. The V gene lost 6 bases and the J gene lost 2 bases, with 17 bases spanning the gap. Germline loops: CDR1 MGHRA, CDR2 YSYEKL. CDR3 size: 17 residues.

In this sample, this clone turned up a few times. V and J are TRBV6-5 and TRBJ2-7, with D perhaps TRBD1 (5 bases). Germline CDR1 reads MNHEY; CDR2 reads SVGAGI. Trimming took 5 bases from V and 3 from J, leaving 17 bases between them. The CDR3 contains 15 residues. The CDR3 DNA is TGTGCCAGCAGTGTCACAGGCACACCCTTCTACGAGCAGTACTTC. Amino acid sequence: CASSVTGTPFYEQYF.

The V call is TRBV4-1, the J call TRBJ1-6, with D unresolved. The ends were cut back, 4 bases at V and 4 bases at J, with 5 bases in the middle. From germline, CDR1 is MGHRA and CDR2 YSYEKL. The CDR3 is made up of 13 amino acids. CDR3 sequence (DNA): TGCGCCAGCAGCCGACAATATAATTCACCCCTCCACTTT. Translating gives CASSRQYNSPLHF.

The chain employs TRBV7-6 and TRBJ1-3; 7 positions agree with TRBD1. Trimming took 4 bases from V and 2 from J; bases not matched to a gene: 5. The CDR3 sequence is 15 residues long. The germline V gene has CDR1 SGHVS and CDR2 FNYEAQ. The CDR3 sequence is CASSSQTGPGNTIYF. Here the CDR3 DNA reads TGTGCCAGCAGCTCCCAGACAGGGCCTGGAAACACCATATATTTT.

The chain carries TRBV6-5 and TRBJ2-7; D gene unclear. V lost 7 bases, J lost 4 bases, and 17 bases lay in between. The CDR3 totals 14 residues. Germline CDR1 reads MNHEY; CDR2 reads SVGAGI. CDR3 DNA sequence: TGTGCCAGCATGCGCACCCTCAGAGGATACGAGCAGTACTTC. Protein sequence: CASMRTLRGYEQYF.

The genes are TRBV28 and TRBJ1-2; D is unclear. CDR3 length equals 16 residues. Germline-derived CDR1 and CDR2 are MDHEN and SYDVKM. The germline V and J ends were trimmed by 3 bases and 3 bases, with 17 bases remaining between them. The CDR3, as DNA: TGTGCCAGCAGTTTCGGCTTCCGGGATGGCCACTATGGCTACACCTTC. Its protein product is CASSFGFRDGHYGYTF.

The V call is TRBV4-1, the J call TRBJ2-6; the match to TRBD2 covers 8 bases. The length of the CDR3 is 19 residues. After removal of 3 bases from V and 1 base from J, the junction contained 11 bases not matched to a gene. Germline V lookup: CDR1 MGHRA, CDR2 YSYEKL. Here the CDR3 DNA reads TGCGCCAGCAGCCACTACACGGGAGGGGGGCCGTCTGGGGCCAACGTCCTGACTTTC. It specifies CASSHYTGGGPSGANVLTF.

The V and J genes are TRBV10-3 and TRBJ1-1, with no clear D. Germline V gene data show CDR1 as ENHRY and CDR2 as SYGVKD. Between the trimmed V and J ends, which lost 8 bases and 3 bases, there was a span of 19 bases. This CDR3 contains 15 residues. CDR3 region: CAISKLPLSDTEAFF. The CDR3 bases are TGTGCCATCTCCAAGTTGCCCTTGTCGGACACTGAAGCTTTCTTT.

The CDR3 loop is CASNIPGGYETQYF. CDR3 DNA: TGTGCCAGCAACATACCCGGCGGGTACGAGACCCAGTACTTC. V usage is TRBV2 and J usage is TRBJ2-5, with D perhaps TRBD2 (5 bases). Germline lookup yields CDR1 SNHLY and CDR2 FYNNEI. CDR3 length: 14 amino acids. V was cut by 7 bases and J by 5 bases, with 17 bases left in between.

The V call is TRBV30, the J call TRBJ1-5, with 8 bases identical to TRBD1. CDR1 is GTSNPN and CDR2 is SVGIG in the germline V gene (reference sequence). This CDR3 contains 16 residues. The junction had 11 bases not matched to a gene; V was cut back by 3 bases and J by 4 bases. Here the CDR3 reads CAWSRDRQLGNQPQHF. The CDR3 bases are TGTGCCTGGAGCAGGGACAGGCAGCTCGGGAATCAGCCCCAGCATTTT.

V is TRBV10-3 and J is TRBJ1-2; TRBD1 might be the D (5 bases). CDR1 and CDR2 from the germline V gene are ENHRY and SYGVKD. V was pared by 0 bases and J by 4 bases, with 12 bases between. This CDR3 spans 15 amino acids. CDR3 in amino acids: CAISESPRAPYGYTF. CDR3 DNA sequence: TGTGCCATCAGTGAGTCTCCCAGGGCCCCCTATGGCTACACCTTC.

This chain uses TRBV30 with TRBJ1-6; D is unresolved. V lost 4 bases, J lost 9 bases, and 13 bases lay in between. Germline-derived CDR1 and CDR2 are GTSNPN and SVGIG (reference sequence). The CDR3 covers 13 residues. The CDR3 loop reads CAWTPLRGSPLHF. CDR3 coding DNA: TGTGCCTGGACCCCCCTGAGAGGTTCACCCCTCCACTTT.

The rearrangement joins TRBV2 to TRBJ1-2; 10 bases match TRBD1. V was clipped by 5 bases and J by 7 bases; unmatched bases: 4. CDR1 is SNHLY, CDR2 FYNNEI, per germline. The CDR3 runs to 13 residues. This CDR3 reads CASSTDRGSGYTF. The CDR3 DNA is TGTGCCAGCAGTACGGACAGGGGGTCTGGCTACACCTTC.

Regarding this clone: The junction departs from germline at one end; a sequencing error may be responsible. The rearrangement joins TRBV7-3 to TRBJ2-1; 13 nucleotides match TRBD2. The CDR3 consists of 19 residues. CDR1 and CDR2 from the germline V gene are SGHTA and FQGTGA. CDR3 sequence (DNA): TGTTCCAGCAGCGGATCGACTAGCGGGGGGCCTAGCTCCTACAATGAGCAGTTCTTC. This sequence encodes CSSSGSTSGGPSSYNEQFF.

The chain joins TRBV6-4 to TRBJ1-2; 10 nucleotides match TRBD1. The CDR3 has 16 amino acids. J was trimmed by 8 bases and V by 0 bases; bases with no gene match: 9. Germline CDR1 and CDR2: MRHNA and SNTAGT. The CDR3: CASSDSGTGDLDGYTF. For the CDR3, the DNA is TGTGCCAGCAGTGACTCCGGGACAGGGGATCTGGACGGCTACACCTTC.

This chain links TRBV27 with TRBJ1-2; 7 nucleotides match TRBD1. Germline values: CDR1 MNHEY, CDR2 SMNVEV (reference sequence). The V and J ends lost 3 bases and 4 bases, in that order; junction bases with no gene match: 5. The CDR3 extends over 14 amino acids. The CDR3 reads CASSLTGRSYGYTF. DNA of the CDR3: TGTGCCAGCAGTTTGACAGGGAGAAGCTATGGCTACACCTTC.

The rearrangement joins TRBV15 to TRBJ2-5; 9 bases are shared with TRBD1. Trimming cost V 1 base and J 5 bases; bases outside gene matches: 11. The CDR3 is 17 amino acids. Germline lookup yields CDR1 LNHNV and CDR2 YYDKDF (reference sequence). In DNA form, the CDR3 reads TGTGCCACCAGCAGAGGGACCTACAGGGGGCTAGAGGAGACCCAGTACTTC. As protein: CATSRGTYRGLEETQYF.

The chain uses TRBV7-9 and TRBJ1-2, with TRBD1 matching 8 bases. V was clipped by 3 bases and J by 7 bases; unmatched bases: 10. The CDR3 totals 15 residues. CDR1 SEHNR and CDR2 FQNEAQ come from the germline V gene (reference sequence). The CDR3 is CASSFRTGWVPGYTF. CDR3 sequence (DNA): TGTGCCAGCAGCTTTCGGACAGGGTGGGTGCCTGGCTACACCTTC.